This TCR beta chain emerged from a study of technical replicates of blood from several donors (dated by TCRdb to 2017 to 2019). The CDR3, cysteine through phenylalanine, is 15 amino acids long. Just CDR3 DNA is preserved here, 45 bases in frame from base 1. The V end gives up 1 base and the J end 0 bases, leaving 0 bases in the junction not matched to a gene. From a lookup of the germline V gene, CDR1 and CDR2 are LGHNA and YNFKEQ. Receptor amplification or capture employed the immunoSEQ multiplex PCR assay. This immuneACCESS table, as held by TCRdb, lists in-frame sequences with V and J called but not all clones. Of the missing ones, under half trace to an unresolved V gene in checked studies; the others have no known cause. The sample data list 75,000 to 85,000 clones, and around 95% of these were observed just once. Roughly 0.36% of the sample rests with the top ten. Note on this clone: Its antigen is not yet known. Per-base qualities were not stored, and no clone one base away is much larger.

Sample: T cells isolated from PBMCs. This sequence uses TRBV4-2 and TRBJ2-3, and 8 junctional nucleotides match TRBD2. This receptor was taken from a human donor in good health. The CDR3 region has the sequence CASSQGLASTDTQYF. In nucleotides, the sequence is TGTGCCAGCAGCCAAGGACTAGCGAGCACAGATACGCAGTATTTT.